A selection of T cell receptor beta chains follows, all from one sample in a study of T cells in narcolepsy. Assay used: immunoSEQ multiplex PCR; TCRdb lists only in-frame clones, some missing. The sample gives roughly 27,000 clones, 86% of which show up once; 1.1% is in the top ten. Sequences were obtained from CD45RA- memory CD4+ T cells from PBMCs. All receptors derive from a human donor with narcolepsy. Each CDR3 is given with its conserved first and last residue. D genes are given only for firm matches. Some rows mark clone size as missing; the rest say once, few, many or name a class of expanded clone.

clone_size: NA; d_call: NA; j_call: TRBJ1-2; v_call: TRBV2; cdr3_aa: CASLGDSYYGYTF; cdr3_nt: TGTGCCAGCCTCGGGGACTCCTACTATGGCTACACCTTC
clone_size: NA; d_call: NA; j_call: TRBJ2-5; v_call: TRBV2; cdr3_aa: CASTSRETQYF; cdr3_nt: TGTGCCAGCACCTCTCGTGAGACCCAGTACTTC
clone_size: NA; d_call: NA; j_call: TRBJ2-1; v_call: TRBV19; cdr3_aa: CASSLTSDTRVEQFF; cdr3_nt: TGTGCCAGTAGTTTGACCTCGGACACACGGGTTGAGCAGTTCTTC
clone_size: NA; d_call: NA; j_call: TRBJ2-6; v_call: TRBV5-1; cdr3_aa: CASSPGAGEGGANVLTF; cdr3_nt: TGCGCCAGCAGCCCGGGGGCGGGGGAGGGTGGGGCCAACGTCCTGACTTTC
clone_size: once; d_call: NA; j_call: TRBJ1-4; v_call: TRBV10-1; cdr3_aa: CASSDPKQGLNEKLFF; cdr3_nt: TGCGCCAGCAGTGACCCCAAACAGGGCCTTAATGAAAAACTGTTTTTT
clone_size: NA; d_call: NA; j_call: TRBJ1-2; v_call: TRBV5-1; cdr3_aa: CASSPDFYGYTF; cdr3_nt: TGCGCCAGCAGCCCGGACTTCTATGGCTACACCTTC
clone_size: NA; d_call: NA; j_call: TRBJ1-3; v_call: TRBV2; cdr3_aa: CASSSGQDISGNTIYF; cdr3_nt: TGTGCCAGCAGCTCGGGACAAGATATCTCTGGAAACACCATATATTTT
clone_size: NA; d_call: TRBD2; j_call: TRBJ2-5; v_call: TRBV7-8; cdr3_aa: CASSLTSGVAGETQYF; cdr3_nt: TGTGCCAGCAGCTTGACTAGCGGTGTAGCGGGAGAGACCCAGTACTTC
clone_size: once; d_call: TRBD1; j_call: TRBJ2-1; v_call: TRBV4-1; cdr3_aa: CASSQRDRERNEQFF; cdr3_nt: TGCGCCAGCAGCCAACGGGACAGGGAACGCAATGAGCAGTTCTTC
clone_size: NA; d_call: NA; j_call: TRBJ2-1; v_call: TRBV7-2; cdr3_aa: CASSSLGSYNEQFF; cdr3_nt: TGTGCCAGCAGTTCCCTCGGCTCCTACAATGAGCAGTTCTTC
clone_size: NA; d_call: NA; j_call: TRBJ2-7; v_call: TRBV18; cdr3_aa: CASSPRSSYEQYF; cdr3_nt: TGTGCCAGCTCACCACGGAGCAGCTACGAGCAGTACTTC
clone_size: NA; d_call: TRBD1; j_call: TRBJ2-2; v_call: TRBV5-6; cdr3_aa: CASSRDRKNTGELFF; cdr3_nt: TGTGCCAGCAGCCGGGACAGAAAGAACACCGGGGAGCTGTTTTTT
clone_size: NA; d_call: NA; j_call: TRBJ1-2; v_call: TRBV7-9; cdr3_aa: CASSFGTALYGYTF; cdr3_nt: TGTGCCAGCAGCTTCGGGACGGCTCTCTATGGCTACACCTTC
clone_size: NA; d_call: NA; j_call: TRBJ1-4; v_call: TRBV2; cdr3_aa: CASSRLTGQNEKLFF; cdr3_nt: TGTGCCAGCAGCAGACTGACAGGTCAGAATGAAAAACTGTTTTTT
clone_size: NA; d_call: NA; j_call: TRBJ1-1; v_call: TRBV5-1; cdr3_aa: CASSLRGSGNTEAFF; cdr3_nt: TGCGCCAGCAGCTTAAGGGGGTCGGGGAACACTGAAGCTTTCTTT
clone_size: NA; d_call: NA; j_call: TRBJ2-3; v_call: TRBV25-1; cdr3_aa: CASSELVVQLGTDTQYF; cdr3_nt: TGTGCCAGCAGTGAATTGGTCGTCCAACTGGGCACAGATACGCAGTATTTT